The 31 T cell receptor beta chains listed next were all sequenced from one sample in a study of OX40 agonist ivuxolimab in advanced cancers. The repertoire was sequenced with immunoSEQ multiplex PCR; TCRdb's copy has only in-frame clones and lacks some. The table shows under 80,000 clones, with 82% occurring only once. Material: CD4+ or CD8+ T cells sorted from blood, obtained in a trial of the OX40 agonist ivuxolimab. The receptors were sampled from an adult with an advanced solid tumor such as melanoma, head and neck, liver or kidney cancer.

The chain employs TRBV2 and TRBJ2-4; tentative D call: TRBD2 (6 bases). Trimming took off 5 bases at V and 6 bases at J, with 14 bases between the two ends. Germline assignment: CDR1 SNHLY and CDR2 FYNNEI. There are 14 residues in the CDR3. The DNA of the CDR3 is TGTGCCAGCAGTTCTAGCGTTTACCTAAACATTCAGTACTTC. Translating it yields CASSSSVYLNIQYF.

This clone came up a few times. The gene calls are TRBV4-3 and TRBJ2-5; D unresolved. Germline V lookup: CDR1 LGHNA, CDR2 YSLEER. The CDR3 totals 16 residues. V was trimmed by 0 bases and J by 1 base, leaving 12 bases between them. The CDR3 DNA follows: TGCGCCAGCAGCCAAGAATTTGGCAGTACCCAAGAGACCCAGTACTTC. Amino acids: CASSQEFGSTQETQYF.

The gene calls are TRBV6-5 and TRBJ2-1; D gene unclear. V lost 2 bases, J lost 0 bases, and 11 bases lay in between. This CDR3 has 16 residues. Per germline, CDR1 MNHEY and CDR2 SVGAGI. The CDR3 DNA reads TGTGCCAGCAGTTACAGACGCCCTAGCTCCTACAATGAGCAGTTCTTC. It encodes CASSYRRPSSYNEQFF.

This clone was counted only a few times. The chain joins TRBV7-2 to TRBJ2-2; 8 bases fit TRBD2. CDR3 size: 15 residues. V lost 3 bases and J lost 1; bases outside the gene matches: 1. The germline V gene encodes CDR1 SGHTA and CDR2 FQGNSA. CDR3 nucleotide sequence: TGTGCCAGCAGCTTGGGACTAGAGAACACCGGGGAGCTGTTTTTT. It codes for CASSLGLENTGELFF.

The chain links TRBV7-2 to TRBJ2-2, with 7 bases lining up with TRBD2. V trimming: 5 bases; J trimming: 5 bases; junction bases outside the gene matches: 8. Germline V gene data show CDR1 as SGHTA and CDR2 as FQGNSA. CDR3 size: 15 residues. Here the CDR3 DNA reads TGTGCCAGCAGCCAGCGCGGGAGCGGTACCGGGGAGCTGTTTTTT. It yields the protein CASSQRGSGTGELFF.

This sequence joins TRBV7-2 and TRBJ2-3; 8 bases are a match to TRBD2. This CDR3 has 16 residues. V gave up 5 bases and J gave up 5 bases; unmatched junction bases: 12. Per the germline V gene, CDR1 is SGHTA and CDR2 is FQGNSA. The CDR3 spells CASSPQGGRRGDTQYF. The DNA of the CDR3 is TGTGCCAGCAGCCCTCAGGGCGGGAGGAGGGGAGATACGCAGTATTTT.

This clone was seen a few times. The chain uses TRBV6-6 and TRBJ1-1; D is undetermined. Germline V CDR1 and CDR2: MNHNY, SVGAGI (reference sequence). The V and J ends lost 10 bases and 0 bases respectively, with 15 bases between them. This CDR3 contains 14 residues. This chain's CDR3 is CATVPHGVNTEAFF. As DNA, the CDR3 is TGTGCCACAGTCCCCCACGGAGTGAACACTGAAGCTTTCTTT.

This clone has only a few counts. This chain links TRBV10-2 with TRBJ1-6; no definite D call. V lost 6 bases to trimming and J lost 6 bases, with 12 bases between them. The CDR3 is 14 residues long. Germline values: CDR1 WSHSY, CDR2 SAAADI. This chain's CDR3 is CASRDWRSNSPLHF. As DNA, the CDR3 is TGCGCCAGCAGGGACTGGCGGAGTAATTCACCCCTCCACTTT.

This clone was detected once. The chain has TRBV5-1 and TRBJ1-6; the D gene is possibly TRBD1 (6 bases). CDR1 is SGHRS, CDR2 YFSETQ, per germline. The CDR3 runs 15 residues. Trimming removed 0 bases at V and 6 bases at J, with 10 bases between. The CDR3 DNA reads TGCGCCAGCAGCTTGGCAGGACAGCCTAATTCACCCCTCCACTTT. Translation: CASSLAGQPNSPLHF.

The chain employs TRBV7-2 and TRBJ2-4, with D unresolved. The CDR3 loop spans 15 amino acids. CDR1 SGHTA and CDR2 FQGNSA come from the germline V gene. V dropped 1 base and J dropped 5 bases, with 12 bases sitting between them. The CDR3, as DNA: TGTGCCAGCAGCTTAGTCGGACGAGTTGAAAACATTCAGTACTTC. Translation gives CASSLVGRVENIQYF.

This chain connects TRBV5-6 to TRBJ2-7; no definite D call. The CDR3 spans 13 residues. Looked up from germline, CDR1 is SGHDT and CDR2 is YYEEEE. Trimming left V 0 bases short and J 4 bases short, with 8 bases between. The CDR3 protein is CASSLGRTYEQYF. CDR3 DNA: TGTGCCAGCAGCTTGGGGCGGACGTACGAGCAGTACTTC.

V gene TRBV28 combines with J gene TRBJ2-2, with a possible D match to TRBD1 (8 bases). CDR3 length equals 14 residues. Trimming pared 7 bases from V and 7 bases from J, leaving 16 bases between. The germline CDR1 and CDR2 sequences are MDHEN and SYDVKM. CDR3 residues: CASTWTGRGGELFF. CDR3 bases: TGTGCCAGCACCTGGACAGGGAGGGGCGGGGAGCTGTTTTTT. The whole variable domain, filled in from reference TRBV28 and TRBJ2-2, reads DVKVTQSSRYLVKRTGEKVFLECVQDMDHENMFWYRQDPGLGLRLIYFSYDVKMKEKGDIPEGYSVSREKKERFSLILESASTNQTSMYLCASTWTGRGGELFFGEGSRLTVL.

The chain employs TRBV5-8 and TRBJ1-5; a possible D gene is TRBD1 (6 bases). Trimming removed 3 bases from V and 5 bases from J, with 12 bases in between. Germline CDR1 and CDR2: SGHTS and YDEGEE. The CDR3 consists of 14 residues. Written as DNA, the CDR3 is TGTGCCAGCAGCTGGGGGACACCGGATCAGCCCCAGCATTTT. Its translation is CASSWGTPDQPQHF.

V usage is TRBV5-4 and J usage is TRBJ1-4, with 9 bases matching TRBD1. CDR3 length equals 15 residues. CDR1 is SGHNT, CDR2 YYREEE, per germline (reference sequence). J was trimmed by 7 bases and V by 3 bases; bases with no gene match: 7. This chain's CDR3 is CASSSTGGLSEKLFF. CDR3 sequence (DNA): TGTGCCAGCAGCTCGACAGGGGGTTTATCTGAAAAACTGTTTTTT.

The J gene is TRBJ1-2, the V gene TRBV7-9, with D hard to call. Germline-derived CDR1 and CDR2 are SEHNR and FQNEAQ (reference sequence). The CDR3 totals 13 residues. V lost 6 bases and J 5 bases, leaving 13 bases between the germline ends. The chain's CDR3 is CASSGETGYGYTF. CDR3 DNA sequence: TGTGCCAGCAGTGGGGAGACTGGTTATGGCTACACCTTC.

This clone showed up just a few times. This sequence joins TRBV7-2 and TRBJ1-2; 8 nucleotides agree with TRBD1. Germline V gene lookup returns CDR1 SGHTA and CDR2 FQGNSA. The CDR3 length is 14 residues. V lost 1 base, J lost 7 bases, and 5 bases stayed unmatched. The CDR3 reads CASSLDGQGGGYTF. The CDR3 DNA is TGTGCCAGCAGCTTAGACGGACAGGGCGGTGGCTACACCTTC. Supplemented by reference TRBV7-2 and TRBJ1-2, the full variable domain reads GAGVSQSPSNKVTEKGKDVELRCDPISGHTALYWYRQSLGQGLEFLIYFQGNSAPDKSGLPSDRFSAERTGGSVSTLTIQRTQQEDSAVYLCASSLDGQGGGYTFGSGTRLTVV.

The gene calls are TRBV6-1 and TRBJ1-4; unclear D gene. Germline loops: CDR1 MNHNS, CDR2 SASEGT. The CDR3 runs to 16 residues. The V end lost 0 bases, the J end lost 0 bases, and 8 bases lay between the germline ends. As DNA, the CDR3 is TGTGCCAGCAGTGAAGCGCTGGTTGCAACTAATGAAAAACTGTTTTTT. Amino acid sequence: CASSEALVATNEKLFF.

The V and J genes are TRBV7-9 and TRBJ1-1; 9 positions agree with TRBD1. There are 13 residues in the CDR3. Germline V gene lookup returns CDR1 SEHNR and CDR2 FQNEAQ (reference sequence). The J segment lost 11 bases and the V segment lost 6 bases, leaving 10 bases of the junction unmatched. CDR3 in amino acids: CASSSGQGNGAFF. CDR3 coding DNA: TGTGCCAGCAGTTCAGGACAGGGGAATGGGGCTTTCTTT. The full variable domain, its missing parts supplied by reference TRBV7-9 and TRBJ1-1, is DTGVSQNPRHKITKRGQNVTFRCDPISEHNRLYWYRQTLGQGPEFLTYFQNEAQLEKSRLLSDRFSAERPKGSFSTLEIQRTEQGDSAMYLCASSSGQGNGAFFGQGTRLTVV.

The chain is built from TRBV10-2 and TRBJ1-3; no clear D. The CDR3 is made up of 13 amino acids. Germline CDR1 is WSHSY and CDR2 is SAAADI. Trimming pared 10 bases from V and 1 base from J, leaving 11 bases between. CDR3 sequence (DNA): TGCGCCACCCAGGAGGGTTCTGGAAACACCATATATTTT. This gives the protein CATQEGSGNTIYF.

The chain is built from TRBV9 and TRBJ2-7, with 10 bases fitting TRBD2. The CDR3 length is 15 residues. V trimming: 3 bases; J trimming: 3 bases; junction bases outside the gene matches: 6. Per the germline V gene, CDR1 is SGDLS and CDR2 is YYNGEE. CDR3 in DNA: TGTGCCAGCAGCGCTGATAGCGGGAGGAGCTACGAGCAGTACTTC. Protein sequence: CASSADSGRSYEQYF.

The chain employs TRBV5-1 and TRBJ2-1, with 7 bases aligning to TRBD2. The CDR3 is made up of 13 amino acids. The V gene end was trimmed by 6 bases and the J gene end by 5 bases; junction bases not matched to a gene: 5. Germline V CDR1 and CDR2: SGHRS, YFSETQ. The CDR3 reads CASKASGNNEQFF. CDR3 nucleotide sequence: TGCGCCAGCAAAGCTAGCGGAAACAATGAGCAGTTCTTC.

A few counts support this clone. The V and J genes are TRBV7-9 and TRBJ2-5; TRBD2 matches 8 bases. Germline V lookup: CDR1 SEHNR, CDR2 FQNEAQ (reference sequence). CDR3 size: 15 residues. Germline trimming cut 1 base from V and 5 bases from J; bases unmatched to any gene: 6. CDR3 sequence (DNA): TGTGCCAGCAGCTTAGTTGTAGCGGGGTCTGAGACCCAGTACTTC. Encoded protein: CASSLVVAGSETQYF.

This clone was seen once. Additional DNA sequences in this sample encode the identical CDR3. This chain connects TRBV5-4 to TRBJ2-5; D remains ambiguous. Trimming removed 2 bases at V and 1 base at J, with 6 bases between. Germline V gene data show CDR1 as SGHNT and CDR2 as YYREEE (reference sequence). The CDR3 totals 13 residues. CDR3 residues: CASSFPSQETQYF. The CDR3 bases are TGTGCCAGCAGCTTCCCCAGCCAAGAGACCCAGTACTTC.

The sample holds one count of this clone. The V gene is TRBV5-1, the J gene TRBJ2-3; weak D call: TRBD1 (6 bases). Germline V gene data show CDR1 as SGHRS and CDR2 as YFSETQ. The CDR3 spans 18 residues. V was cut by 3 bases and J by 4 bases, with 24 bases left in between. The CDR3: CASSYFGLGQGFADTQYF. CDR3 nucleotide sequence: TGCGCCAGCAGCTATTTTGGGCTTGGGCAGGGGTTTGCAGATACGCAGTATTTT.

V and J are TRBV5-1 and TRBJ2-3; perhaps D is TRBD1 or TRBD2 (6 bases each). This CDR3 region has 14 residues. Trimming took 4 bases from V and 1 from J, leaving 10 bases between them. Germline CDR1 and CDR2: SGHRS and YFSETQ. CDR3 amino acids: CASSRGAGTDTQYF. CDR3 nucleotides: TGCGCCAGCAGCAGGGGGGCGGGCACAGATACGCAGTATTTT.

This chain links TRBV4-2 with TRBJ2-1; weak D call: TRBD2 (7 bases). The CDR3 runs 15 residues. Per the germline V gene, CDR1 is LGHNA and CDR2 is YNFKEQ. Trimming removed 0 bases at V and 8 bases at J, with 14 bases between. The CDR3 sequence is CASSQDRGGIDEQFF. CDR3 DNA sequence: TGTGCCAGCAGCCAAGACAGGGGAGGGATCGATGAGCAGTTCTTC.

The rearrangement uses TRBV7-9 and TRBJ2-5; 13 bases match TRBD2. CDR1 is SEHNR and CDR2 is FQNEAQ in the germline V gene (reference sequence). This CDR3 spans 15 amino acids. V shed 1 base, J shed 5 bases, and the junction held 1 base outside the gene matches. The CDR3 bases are TGTGCCAGCAGCTTAGTACTAGCGGGAGGGGAGACCCAGTACTTC. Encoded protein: CASSLVLAGGETQYF.

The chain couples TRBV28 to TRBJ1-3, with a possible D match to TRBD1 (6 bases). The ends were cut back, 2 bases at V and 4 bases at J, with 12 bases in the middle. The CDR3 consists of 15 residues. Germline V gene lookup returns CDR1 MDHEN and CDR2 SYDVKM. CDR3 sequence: CASSLTGGRGNTIYF. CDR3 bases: TGTGCCAGCAGTTTAACGGGGGGCAGGGGAAACACCATATATTTT. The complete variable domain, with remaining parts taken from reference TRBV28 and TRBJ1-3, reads DVKVTQSSRYLVKRTGEKVFLECVQDMDHENMFWYRQDPGLGLRLIYFSYDVKMKEKGDIPEGYSVSREKKERFSLILESASTNQTSMYLCASSLTGGRGNTIYFGEGSWLTVV.

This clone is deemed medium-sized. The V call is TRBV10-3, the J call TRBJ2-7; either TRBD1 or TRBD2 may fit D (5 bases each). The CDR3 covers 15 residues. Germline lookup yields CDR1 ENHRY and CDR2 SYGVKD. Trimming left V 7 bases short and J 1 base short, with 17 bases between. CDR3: CAITAGTGSSYEQYF. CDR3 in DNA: TGTGCCATCACCGCCGGGACGGGGAGTTCCTACGAGCAGTACTTC.

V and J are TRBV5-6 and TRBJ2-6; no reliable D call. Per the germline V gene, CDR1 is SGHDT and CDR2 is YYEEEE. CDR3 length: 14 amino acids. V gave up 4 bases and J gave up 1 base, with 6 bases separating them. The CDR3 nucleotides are TGTGCCAGCAGCCCTCCTTCTGGGGCCAACGTCCTGACTTTC. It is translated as CASSPPSGANVLTF. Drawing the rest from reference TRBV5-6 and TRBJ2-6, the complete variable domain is DAGVTQSPTHLIKTRGQQVTLRCSPKSGHDTVSWYQQALGQGPQFIFQYYEEEERQRGNFPDRFSGHQFPNYSSELNVNALLLGDSALYLCASSPPSGANVLTFGAGSRLTVL.

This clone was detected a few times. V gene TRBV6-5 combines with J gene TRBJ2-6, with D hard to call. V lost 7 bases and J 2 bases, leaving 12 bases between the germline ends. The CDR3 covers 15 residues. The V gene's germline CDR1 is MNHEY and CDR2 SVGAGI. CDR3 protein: CASKFFRAGANVLTF. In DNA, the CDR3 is TGTGCCAGCAAATTCTTTCGGGCTGGGGCCAACGTCCTGACTTTC.